Each of the 27 T cell receptor beta chains below was sequenced from the same sample in a study of cytomegalovirus exposure and HLA in healthy donors. Amplification used 60 Vbeta primers and 13 Jbeta primers. Profiling relied on immunoSEQ multiplex PCR, and the TCRdb table lists in-frame clones only, not all of them. The data show about 150,000 clones, 75% to 80% seen once. The sequenced material came from PBMCs. The source of these receptors is a male donor in good health and CMV-seronegative.

This sequence joins TRBV12-5 and TRBJ1-6, with D maybe TRBD1 (5 bases). Per the germline V gene, CDR1 is LGHNT and CDR2 is FRNRAP. Trimming removed 0 bases at V and 8 bases at J, with 20 bases between. This CDR3 is built from 18 residues. In DNA form, the CDR3 reads TGTGCTAGTGGTTTGGTGCCGACAGTAACCGGTTTTGATTCACCCCTCCACTTT. Translating gives CASGLVPTVTGFDSPLHF.

The CDR3 is CASSLGPGGPEQYF. CDR3 sequence (DNA): TGTGCCAGCAGCTTGGGGCCAGGTGGTCCCGAGCAGTACTTC. The rearrangement links TRBV7-9 to TRBJ2-5, with D perhaps matching TRBD1 (5 bases). Gene TRBJ2-7 matches the end of the DNA better, so the J call may be wrong. The CDR3 runs 14 residues. The germline CDR1 and CDR2 sequences are SEHNR and FQNEAQ (reference sequence).

The chain combines TRBV19 with TRBJ1-4; D call uncertain. The CDR3 has 15 residues. Trimming shortened V by 6 bases and J by 4 bases, and 15 bases separated the two germline ends. Germline CDR1 LNHDA, CDR2 SQIVND (reference sequence). The DNA for the CDR3 is TGTGCCAGTAGCACACCCACAGCCTTTAATGAAAAACTGTTTTTT. Translated, it gives CASSTPTAFNEKLFF.

This clone was detected a few times. This chain connects TRBV7-3 to TRBJ2-2; 9 bases line up with TRBD2. The germline V gene encodes CDR1 SGHTA and CDR2 FQGTGA. The CDR3 contains 16 residues. V was clipped by 5 bases and J by 1 base; unmatched bases: 5. Here the CDR3 DNA reads TGTGCCAGCAGCCGGACTAGCGTGCAGAACACCGGGGAGCTGTTTTTT. Protein: CASSRTSVQNTGELFF. Full variable domain (outside the CDR3, taken from reference TRBV7-3 and TRBJ2-2): GAGVSQTPSNKVTEKGKYVELRCDPISGHTALYWYRQSLGQGPEFLIYFQGTGAADDSGLPNDRFFAVRPEGSVSTLKIQRTERGDSAVYLCASSRTSVQNTGELFFGEGSRLTVL.

The chain couples TRBV18 to TRBJ2-2; 7 positions match TRBD1. The trim removed 5 bases at V and 2 bases at J, leaving 8 bases unmatched. The CDR3 covers 16 residues. Germline loops: CDR1 KGHSH, CDR2 LQKENI. DNA of the CDR3: TGTGCCAGCTCAGAACAGGGGCCCGCTAACACCGGGGAGCTGTTTTTT. Amino acid sequence: CASSEQGPANTGELFF.

This chain joins TRBV9 and TRBJ2-7; weak D call: TRBD2 (6 bases). The CDR3 length is 16 residues. Germline V CDR1 and CDR2: SGDLS, YYNGEE. V was shortened by 0 bases and J by 2 bases, with 15 bases between the two germline ends. CDR3 DNA: TGTGCCAGCAGCGTAGCTACGGGGGACGGTACCTACGAGCAGTACTTC. It is translated as CASSVATGDGTYEQYF. The full variable domain, in which reference TRBV9 and TRBJ2-7 provide the parts outside the CDR3, is DSGVTQTPKHLITATGQRVTLRCSPRSGDLSVYWYQQSLDQGLQFLIQYYNGEERAKGNILERFSAQQFPDLHSELNLSSLELGDSALYFCASSVATGDGTYEQYFGPGTRLTVT.

V is TRBV6-1 and J is TRBJ1-6; D is unclear. Germline CDR1 is MNHNS and CDR2 is SASEGT. This CDR3 contains 17 residues. V gave up 1 base and J gave up 4 bases, with 14 bases separating them. CDR3 loop: CASSEESFDIYNSPLHF. The CDR3 DNA sequence: TGTGCCAGCAGTGAAGAGAGCTTCGACATATATAATTCACCCCTCCACTTT.

This clone was picked up a small number of times. V is TRBV18 and J is TRBJ1-4; 10 bases are a match to TRBD1. After removal of 3 bases from V and 6 bases from J, the junction contained 1 base not matched to a gene. The germline CDR1 and CDR2 sequences are KGHSH and LQKENI. The CDR3 is 14 residues long. CDR3 nucleotides: TGTGCCAGCTCACCTGGGACAGGGGATGAAAAACTGTTTTTT. This sequence encodes CASSPGTGDEKLFF.

V and J are TRBV6-5 and TRBJ2-1; D might be TRBD2 (6 bases). V was trimmed by 5 bases and J by 5 bases, leaving 16 bases between them. The germline V gene has CDR1 MNHEY and CDR2 SVGAGI. The CDR3 is 15 amino acids. DNA for the CDR3: TGTGCCAGCAGTCGATTTCTAGCGCCTAACAATGAGCAGTTCTTC. It codes for CASSRFLAPNNEQFF.

Regarding this clone: This specimen includes other DNA sequences encoding the same CDR3. This sequence joins TRBV5-4 and TRBJ2-1; the match to TRBD2 covers 12 bases. The V gene's germline CDR1 is SGHNT and CDR2 YYREEE (reference sequence). With 6 bases clipped from V and 3 bases from J, the junction kept 16 bases outside the gene matches. The CDR3 is 19 residues long. For the CDR3, the DNA is TGTGCCAGCACCTCTGGTGGTCTAGCGGGAGGGATAGGCTACAATGAGCAGTTCTTC. It is translated as CASTSGGLAGGIGYNEQFF.

This chain joins TRBV27 and TRBJ2-7, with D possibly being TRBD2 (6 bases). CDR1 MNHEY and CDR2 SMNVEV come from the germline V gene (reference sequence). The CDR3 extends over 14 amino acids. V was pared by 6 bases and J by 3 bases, with 15 bases between. CDR3 bases: TGTGCCAGCAGCCACAGCGGGCCAAGCTACGAGCAGTACTTC. This gives the protein CASSHSGPSYEQYF.

The rearrangement uses TRBV30 and TRBJ1-5; TRBD1 agrees at 11 bases. CDR1 and CDR2 (germline): GTSNPN, SVGIG (reference sequence). The CDR3 covers 16 residues. J lost 5 bases, V lost 1 base, and 7 bases had no gene match. CDR3 nucleotide sequence: TGTGCCTGGAGTGCCCCTCGGACAGGGGGCCATCAGCCCCAGCATTTT. Its protein product is CAWSAPRTGGHQPQHF.

This clone was seen just once. This chain connects TRBV30 to TRBJ1-2; 9 positions agree with TRBD1. Trimming at V came to 3 bases and at J to 7 bases, leaving 6 bases not matched to a gene. CDR1 is GTSNPN, CDR2 SVGIG, per germline (reference sequence). The CDR3 runs to 13 residues. CDR3 protein: CAWRGGQGGGYTF. The CDR3 nucleotides read TGTGCCTGGAGGGGGGGACAGGGCGGTGGCTACACCTTC.

The chain has TRBV7-2 and TRBJ2-5; 10 bases are a match to TRBD2. The closer fit of TRBJ2-7 to the DNA end suggests the J call may be wrong. Looked up from germline, CDR1 is SGHTA and CDR2 is FQGNSA. This CDR3 spans 16 amino acids. The CDR3 DNA is TGTGCCAGCAGCCCCCGACTAGCGGGTCTGTCCTACGAGCAGTACTTC. It specifies CASSPRLAGLSYEQYF.

This clone came up a few times. This chain links TRBV2 with TRBJ2-2; the D gene is possibly TRBD1 (6 bases). The CDR3 covers 16 residues. Trimming pared 10 bases from V and 5 bases from J, leaving 23 bases between. Germline CDR1 SNHLY, CDR2 FYNNEI. CDR3 nucleotides: TGTGCCACATCCCCGCAGGGGTACGTTAGTACCGGGGAGCTGTTTTTT. Translating it yields CATSPQGYVSTGELFF.

The V and J genes are TRBV5-6 and TRBJ1-5, with D possibly matching TRBD1 (5 bases). The CDR3 length is 14 residues. V was trimmed by 1 base and J by 4 bases, leaving 9 bases between them. Germline lookup yields CDR1 SGHDT and CDR2 YYEEEE. The chain's CDR3 is CASSLRGRNQPQHF. The CDR3 DNA reads TGTGCCAGCAGCTTGAGGGGCAGAAATCAGCCCCAGCATTTT.

The chain couples TRBV11-3 to TRBJ2-1, with 15 bases lining up with TRBD2. V lost 5 bases, J lost 12 bases, and 8 bases stayed unmatched. The CDR3 extends over 15 amino acids. Germline-derived CDR1 and CDR2 are SGHNT and YENEEA. The CDR3 DNA follows: TGTGCCAGCAGCCAAAGGACTAGCGGGAGGGAAGTGCAGTTCTTC. Its protein product is CASSQRTSGREVQFF.

This chain connects TRBV2 to TRBJ2-5; no firm D call. The end of the DNA fits TRBJ2-7 better, so the J call may be wrong. The CDR3 is made up of 13 amino acids. Germline CDR1 and CDR2: SNHLY and FYNNEI. The CDR3: CASHMGFSYEQYF. As DNA, the CDR3 is TGTGCCAGCCACATGGGCTTCTCCTACGAGCAGTACTTC.

This chain connects TRBV5-1 to TRBJ1-2, with 9 bases lining up with TRBD1. Trimming at V came to 4 bases and at J to 6 bases, leaving 13 bases not matched to a gene. The germline gives CDR1 SGHRS, CDR2 YFSETQ. The CDR3 contains 16 residues. The CDR3 is CASSPRGVGQGDGYTF. The CDR3 region has the DNA TGCGCCAGCAGCCCCCGGGGTGTGGGACAGGGAGATGGCTACACCTTC.

This chain joins TRBV5-1 and TRBJ1-6, with D maybe TRBD1 (6 bases). This CDR3 comprises 15 residues. V was cut by 0 bases and J by 7 bases, with 11 bases left in between. Germline V gene lookup returns CDR1 SGHRS and CDR2 YFSETQ. CDR3 in amino acids: CASSLEGGGNSPLHF. As DNA, the CDR3 is TGCGCCAGCAGCTTGGAAGGGGGTGGAAATTCACCCCTCCACTTT.

The table lists this clone with a few counts. Within the sample, other DNA sequences also encode this same CDR3. The chain uses TRBV6-1 and TRBJ2-5, with 7 bases matching TRBD1. Trimming removed 6 bases from V and 1 base from J; junction bases left unmatched: 2. Germline V lookup: CDR1 MNHNS, CDR2 SASEGT. There are 13 residues in the CDR3. CDR3 DNA sequence: TGTGCCAGCAGGAACAGGGGCCAAGAGACCCAGTACTTC. This encodes CASRNRGQETQYF.

The V gene is TRBV29-1, the J gene TRBJ2-1; 7 bases fit TRBD2. This CDR3 is built from 15 residues. The ends lost 3 bases at V and 0 bases at J; junction bases unmatched: 5. Germline loops: CDR1 SQVTM, CDR2 ANQGSEA. In DNA, the CDR3 is TGCAGCGTTGAGACTAGCTCTAGCTCCTACAATGAGCAGTTCTTC. This sequence encodes CSVETSSSSYNEQFF.

This clone was counted once. This chain joins TRBV7-6 and TRBJ2-5; TRBD1 might be the D (6 bases). This CDR3 spans 15 amino acids. V shed 1 base and J shed 4 bases, with 13 bases lying between them. Germline CDR1 is SGHVS and CDR2 is FNYEAQ. The CDR3 region is CASSLVLTGGETQYF. The CDR3 DNA reads as TGTGCCAGCAGCTTAGTACTGACAGGAGGAGAGACCCAGTACTTC.

This clone is a singleton in its sample. This chain connects TRBV18 to TRBJ1-2; D ambiguous. CDR1 is KGHSH, CDR2 LQKENI, per germline. The V end was cut by 6 bases, the J end by 3 bases, with 11 bases between. This CDR3 is 13 amino acids long. The CDR3 reads CASSPTVDYGYTF. The CDR3, as DNA: TGTGCCAGCTCTCCGACTGTAGACTATGGCTACACCTTC.

The gene calls are TRBV5-1 and TRBJ2-7; D is ambiguous. With 2 bases removed from V and 2 bases from J, the gap between germline ends came to 8 bases. The length of the CDR3 is 13 residues. Looked up from germline, CDR1 is SGHRS and CDR2 is YFSETQ. CDR3 protein: CASSFSNTYEQYF. DNA for the CDR3: TGCGCCAGCAGCTTCTCCAACACCTACGAGCAGTACTTC.

There are a few counts of this clone. The rearrangement joins TRBV4-1 to TRBJ2-1; D is perhaps TRBD2 (6 bases). Germline loops: CDR1 MGHRA, CDR2 YSYEKL. CDR3 size: 15 residues. V lost 2 bases and J lost 4, with 12 bases in between. CDR3 bases: TGCGCCAGCAGCCAACCACTAGCTCCTTACAATGAGCAGTTCTTC. Residues: CASSQPLAPYNEQFF.

The chain joins TRBV18 to TRBJ1-1; D is perhaps TRBD1 (6 bases). Germline lookup yields CDR1 KGHSH and CDR2 LQKENI. This CDR3 is 15 amino acids long. V dropped 3 bases and J dropped 7 bases, with 18 bases sitting between them. The CDR3 region is CASSPPIRGRDEAFF. In nucleotides, the CDR3 is TGTGCCAGCTCACCGCCGATCAGGGGCCGGGATGAAGCTTTCTTT.